This T cell receptor beta chain is drawn from a study of blood T cell repertoires in COVID-19 (dated by TCRdb to the early 2020s). Background for the entire study: Collaborator samples came from the United States, Italy and Spain and covered acute and convalescent phases of COVID-19. The samples were drawn from the first 160 participants of the ongoing ImmuneRACE study and from under 1,500 subjects provided by 6 global collaborators. The prospective study material was composed of cDNA or gDNA derived from T cells, B-cell-depleted T cells, or PBMCs. Where available, HLA class I and class II types were taken from metadata supplied by the sample provider and were not determined by assay-based typing. Sample metadata almost always included a de-identified subject ID, COVID-19 status, age in years and sex. Deeply sampled blood TCRbeta repertoires from subjects exposed to, actively infected with, or recovered from COVID-19 were included in the dataset. The repertoires were released in a freely available public database intended as a resource for research on the immune response to SARS-CoV-2. On the study overall, not on this receptor specifically: How much clinical and demographic metadata was included differed by source and by participant, and the metadata was provided uncurated.

In regard to this clone: It has no known antigen specificity. Base qualities are not provided; no much larger clone lies one nucleotide away.

TCRbeta CDR3 regions were amplified from genomic DNA by means of the immunoSEQ Assay, a bias-controlled multiplex PCR. Under the source paper's analysis protocol: The number of nucleated cells in each sample was estimated by amplification of reference gene primers within the assay. Sequence reads were collapsed and filtered to measure the absolute abundance of every unique TCRbeta CDR3 rearrangement. For each sample, productive Simpson clonality was calculated as the square root of Simpson's diversity index across productive rearrangements. Entries here come from immuneACCESS through TCRdb and include only in-frame sequences with V and J called. Some clones fail to appear in such tables; in the studies checked, an unresolved V gene covers under half of the shortfall, and the cause of the remainder is unknown. The V and J calls and clone size were taken over from that table, and D and trimming were inferred from the DNA. This sample comprises 200,000 to 300,000 clones, 88% of them detected only once. 1.2% to 1.5% of the sample goes to the ten largest clones.

The V end gives up 8 bases and the J end 0 bases, leaving 5 bases in the junction not matched to a gene. Taken from the germline V gene (reference sequence), the CDR1 and CDR2 loops are MNHNY and SVGAGI. The CDR3 runs 14 amino acids, cysteine and phenylalanine included. Only the CDR3 DNA stays, 42 bases, in frame from base 1. Whole blood was collected in K2EDTA tubes by collaborating institutions according to the institutions' own protocols. Collaborator samples were shipped for TCRbeta analysis as frozen whole blood, isolated PBMCs, or DNA extracted from either sample type. Sample: peripheral blood. Here the chain combines TRBV6-6 and TRBJ2-3; 7 of the junction bases match TRBD1. This TCR came from a man older than 75 with acute or convalescent COVID-19. The DNA is TGTGCCAGCGCAAAGGACAGGAGCACAGATACGCAGTATTTT. It translates as CASAKDRSTDTQYF.